Only one count was recorded for the clone carrying this T cell receptor beta chain. What it binds is unknown. This specimen belongs to a study of cytomegalovirus exposure and HLA in healthy donors. This PCR relied on a set of 60 Vbeta primers and 13 Jbeta primers. TCRdb keeps only in-frame clones here, not all; method: immunoSEQ multiplex PCR. The data contain some 190,000 clones, about four fifths of them singletons. Broader study findings: Some V segments could not be told apart, so they were left out, TRBV6-2 and TRBV6-3 among them. Among CMV-associated TCR beta chains, most appeared HLA-restricted in a later analysis.

The CDR3 is made up of 15 amino acids. Germline V CDR1 and CDR2: KGHSH, LQKENI. The J segment lost 6 bases and the V segment lost 5 bases, leaving 9 bases of the junction unmatched. Sequencing was carried out using PBMCs. The J gene is TRBJ2-4, the V gene TRBV18; TRBD1 matches at 8 bases. This TCR derives from a man in his late teens or twenties in good health and CMV-seronegative. The CDR3 DNA reads as TGTGCCAGCTCATCCGGACAGGGACGAGGAAACATTCAGTACTTC. It is translated as CASSSGQGRGNIQYF.